This T cell receptor (beta chain) emerged from a study of T-cell memory formation after mild COVID-19. On this clonotype: Its target is unknown.

Researchers used 5'RACE with constant-segment primers to make TCR alpha and TCR beta cDNA libraries that carry sample barcodes and UMIs. One entry per CDR3 protein, called by TCRdb with MiXCR from the 5' RACE reads. The sample has about 340,000 distinct CDR3 sequences; 15% to 20% are singletons. General study results and limits: The CD4+ clones that contracted clustered mainly within CM and EM, and the CD8+ clones concentrated in EMRA. Clones contracting over day 15 to 85 were CD4/CD8 balanced, with later expanders leaning CD4+. Pre-infection memory carried some responding clones, suggesting that cross-reactive memory joined.

The V gene's germline CDR1 is SEHNR and CDR2 FQNEAQ (reference sequence). V gave up 1 base and J gave up 2 bases, with 11 bases separating them. This CDR3 has 15 amino acids. V usage is TRBV7-9 and J usage is TRBJ1-1, with D unresolved. This clonotype originated in a man aged 18 to 29 who had mild COVID-19 (a few samples of this study predate the infection). Cell type and time point are not known. The source material was PBMCs or a T cell subset sorted from them (not recorded which). CDR3 sequence: CASSLGRSSNTEAFF. The CDR3 DNA reads TGTGCCAGCAGCTTAGGCAGAAGTTCTAACACTGAAGCTTTCTTT. Supplemented by reference TRBV7-9 and TRBJ1-1, the full variable domain reads DTGVSQNPRHKITKRGQNVTFRCDPISEHNRLYWYRQTLGQGPEFLTYFQNEAQLEKSRLLSDRFSAERPKGSFSTLEIQRTEQGDSAMYLCASSLGRSSNTEAFFGQGTRLTVV.